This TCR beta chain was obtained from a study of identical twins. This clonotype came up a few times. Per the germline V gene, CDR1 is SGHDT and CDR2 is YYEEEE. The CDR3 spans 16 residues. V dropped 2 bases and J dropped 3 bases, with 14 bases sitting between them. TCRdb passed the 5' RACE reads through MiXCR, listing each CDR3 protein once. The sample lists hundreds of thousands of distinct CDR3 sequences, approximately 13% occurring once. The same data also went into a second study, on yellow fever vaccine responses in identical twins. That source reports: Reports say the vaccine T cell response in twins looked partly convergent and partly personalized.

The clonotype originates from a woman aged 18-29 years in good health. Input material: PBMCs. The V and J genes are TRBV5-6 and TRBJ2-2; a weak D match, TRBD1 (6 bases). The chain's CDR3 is CASSFGVGAHTGELFF. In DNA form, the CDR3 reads TGTGCCAGCAGCTTCGGGGTGGGGGCGCACACCGGGGAGCTGTTTTTT. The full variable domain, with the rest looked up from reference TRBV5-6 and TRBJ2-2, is DAGVTQSPTHLIKTRGQQVTLRCSPKSGHDTVSWYQQALGQGPQFIFQYYEEEERQRGNFPDRFSGHQFPNYSSELNVNALLLGDSALYLCASSFGVGAHTGELFFGEGSRLTVL.